Below are 32 T cell receptor beta chains sequenced from a single sample in a study of blood T cell repertoires in COVID-19. Some clones are missing from TCRdb's copy, which holds only in-frame ones; the method was immunoSEQ multiplex PCR. The sample consists of 130,000 to 150,000 clones, more than 80% of them appearing once. The sequenced sample consisted of peripheral blood. All receptors derive from a woman over 75 in a cohort sampled during active or convalescent COVID-19.

This clone has just one count. The chain uses TRBV4-2 and TRBJ2-1; 9 bases align to TRBD2. J lost 4 bases, V lost 4 bases, and 8 bases had no gene match. CDR3 size: 16 residues. CDR1 is LGHNA, CDR2 YNFKEQ, per germline. CDR3 nucleotide sequence: TGTGCCAGCAGCCCTTTAGGACTAGCGTCGTACAATGAGCAGTTCTTC. As protein: CASSPLGLASYNEQFF.

This clone was recorded a few times. The rearrangement joins TRBV5-5 to TRBJ1-1, with a tentative D call TRBD1 (5 bases). Germline V gene sequence: CDR1 SGHKS, CDR2 YYEKEE (reference sequence). The V and J ends lost 2 bases and 3 bases respectively, with 8 bases between them. The CDR3 is 13 residues long. The CDR3: CASSLSRDTEAFF. For the CDR3, the DNA is TGTGCCAGCAGCTTAAGCAGGGACACTGAAGCTTTCTTT.

This clone was seen a single time. The chain is built from TRBV6-1 and TRBJ1-2; the D is unclear. The germline V gene has CDR1 MNHNS and CDR2 SASEGT. The CDR3 totals 14 residues. The V gene lost 2 bases and the J gene lost 8 bases, with 15 bases spanning the gap. CDR3 nucleotides: TGTGCCAGCAGTGAAAATATAGGAGTGGAGGGCTACACCTTC. Its protein is CASSENIGVEGYTF.

V usage is TRBV7-2 and J usage is TRBJ2-5; D gene ambiguous. Germline values: CDR1 SGHTA, CDR2 FQGNSA. Trimming pared 8 bases from V and 1 base from J, leaving 14 bases between. CDR3 length: 14 amino acids. CDR3 residues: CASGPGRIQETQYF. In DNA form, the CDR3 reads TGTGCCAGCGGCCCAGGCAGAATCCAAGAGACCCAGTACTTC.

In nucleotides, the CDR3 is TGTGCCAGCAGTTTATTCCCCCTGAGGGCAACAGGCTACACCTTC. This encodes CASSLFPLRATGYTF. The chain joins TRBV27 to TRBJ1-2; D unresolved. The V end lost 1 base, the J end lost 8 bases, and 17 bases lay between the germline ends. Germline assignment: CDR1 MNHEY and CDR2 SMNVEV (reference sequence). The CDR3 totals 15 residues.

This sequence joins TRBV3-1 (or the pseudogene TRBV3-2) and TRBJ2-2, with TRBD1 matching 9 bases. V dropped 0 bases and J dropped 1; count of bases not matched to a gene: 6. CDR1 is LGHDT and CDR2 is YNNKEL in the germline V gene (reference sequence). The CDR3 extends over 18 amino acids. The CDR3 sequence: CASSQDGLGQGNTGELFF. CDR3 nucleotides: TGTGCCAGCAGCCAAGATGGCTTGGGACAGGGGAACACCGGGGAGCTGTTTTTT.

The rearrangement joins TRBV6-6 to TRBJ2-7, with D unclear. This CDR3 has 11 residues. Trimming took off 6 bases at V and 1 base at J, with 4 bases between the two ends. Germline CDR1 is MNHNY and CDR2 is SVGAGI (reference sequence). The CDR3 coding sequence is TGTGCCAGCAGCTTTTCCTACGAGCAGTACTTC. Translating it yields CASSFSYEQYF.

J is TRBJ2-1 and V is TRBV24-1; D is perhaps TRBD2 (6 bases). Germline-derived CDR1 and CDR2 are KGHDR and SFDVKD. This CDR3 has 18 amino acids. Trimming left V 4 bases short and J 2 bases short, with 20 bases between. The CDR3: CATSDPPSGLGAYNEQFF. The CDR3 DNA reads TGTGCCACCAGTGACCCACCCAGCGGGCTGGGGGCCTACAATGAGCAGTTCTTC.

The gene calls are TRBV15 and TRBJ1-6, with TRBD1 identical over 9 bases. The length of the CDR3 is 17 residues. Losses at the gene ends were 1 base for V and 8 bases for J; bases not matched to a gene: 9. Looked up from germline, CDR1 is LNHNV and CDR2 is YYDKDF (reference sequence). This CDR3 is CATSRARGGQGYSPLHF. The CDR3 DNA follows: TGTGCCACCAGCAGAGCTAGGGGGGGACAGGGCTATTCACCCCTCCACTTT.

This clone has only one observation. J is TRBJ2-3 and V is TRBV7-9; tentatively, D is TRBD2 (5 bases). Germline CDR1 SEHNR, CDR2 FQNEAQ (reference sequence). This CDR3 has 15 residues. With 0 bases removed from V and 6 bases from J, the gap between germline ends came to 13 bases. CDR3 amino acids: CASSLAVPSGDTQYF. CDR3 DNA: TGTGCCAGCAGCTTAGCGGTTCCGTCGGGGGATACGCAGTATTTT.

This clone was detected a few times. The V gene is TRBV6-5, the J gene TRBJ1-2, with a tentative D call TRBD1 (6 bases). This CDR3 contains 13 residues. The V gene lost 10 bases and the J gene lost 4 bases, with 16 bases spanning the gap. CDR1 is MNHEY and CDR2 is SVGAGI in the germline V gene. CDR3 in DNA: TGTGCCACCAGAATGGGGGCCACCTATGGCTACACCTTC. This codes for CATRMGATYGYTF.

The V and J genes are TRBV6-5 and TRBJ2-1; the D gene is possibly TRBD1 (6 bases). The CDR3 has 15 amino acids. The germline gives CDR1 MNHEY, CDR2 SVGAGI. Trimming cost V 6 bases and J 0 bases, with 12 bases left between them. CDR3 sequence reads: CASRKQGSSYNEQFF. The CDR3, as DNA: TGTGCCAGCAGAAAACAGGGAAGCTCCTACAATGAGCAGTTCTTC.

This clone was detected only once. The gene calls are TRBV5-1 and TRBJ2-1; 12 nucleotides line up with TRBD2. The CDR3 consists of 15 residues. Germline V gene sequence: CDR1 SGHRS, CDR2 YFSETQ. After removal of 4 bases from V and 7 bases from J, the junction contained 6 bases not matched to a gene. The CDR3 here is CASSPLAGGGNEQFF. In DNA form, the CDR3 reads TGCGCCAGCAGCCCACTAGCGGGGGGAGGGAATGAGCAGTTCTTC.

J is TRBJ1-2 and V is TRBV5-1, with 8 bases identical to TRBD1. The CDR3 spans 13 residues. Per the germline V gene, CDR1 is SGHRS and CDR2 is YFSETQ. V lost 4 bases to trimming and J lost 6 bases; unmatched junction nucleotides: 5. The CDR3 loop reads CASSTGGWNGYTF. CDR3 bases: TGCGCCAGCAGCACAGGGGGTTGGAATGGCTACACCTTC.

The chain joins TRBV5-6 to TRBJ2-3; weak D call: TRBD1 (6 bases). Germline CDR1 is SGHDT and CDR2 is YYEEEE. The CDR3 runs to 16 residues. V lost 1 base, J lost 6 bases, and 18 bases lay in between. The CDR3 DNA sequence: TGTGCCAGCAGCTTGATTTGGACAGAAGAAATCGATACGCAGTATTTT. Its protein product is CASSLIWTEEIDTQYF.

The rearrangement links TRBV30 to TRBJ2-5; no reliable D call. This CDR3 has 13 residues. V dropped 2 bases and J dropped 5 bases, with 12 bases sitting between them. The V gene's germline CDR1 is GTSNPN and CDR2 SVGIG (reference sequence). The CDR3 sequence: CAWSKRILETQYF. The CDR3 region has the DNA TGTGCCTGGAGTAAGAGGATCCTGGAGACCCAGTACTTC.

The gene calls are TRBV28 and TRBJ2-7, with D maybe TRBD2 (6 bases). The CDR3 contains 14 residues. V was cut by 7 bases and J by 3 bases, with 16 bases left in between. Germline CDR1 reads MDHEN; CDR2 reads SYDVKM. Written as DNA, the CDR3 is TGTGCCAGCACCCGAGCGGGCGCCATCTACGAGCAGTACGTC. Protein product: CASTRAGAIYEQYV.

V and J are TRBV5-1 and TRBJ2-5, with D maybe TRBD2 (6 bases). This CDR3 contains 14 residues. Germline V gene lookup returns CDR1 SGHRS and CDR2 YFSETQ. The germline V and J ends were trimmed by 5 bases and 5 bases, with 16 bases remaining between them. CDR3 sequence reads: CASRPRAAGETQYF. The CDR3 DNA sequence: TGCGCCAGCAGACCACGAGCGGCGGGGGAGACCCAGTACTTC.

DNA for the CDR3: TGTGCCAGCAGCTTAGGCCGGGACAGAAACTACGAGCAGTACGTC. It codes for CASSLGRDRNYEQYV. V usage is TRBV7-6 and J usage is TRBJ2-7; TRBD1 aligns across 7 bases. From germline, CDR1 is SGHVS and CDR2 FNYEAQ. The junction had 6 bases not matched to a gene; V was cut back by 1 base and J by 3 bases. The CDR3 is 15 residues long.

The rearrangement uses TRBV11-2 and TRBJ2-7, with TRBD2 matching 7 bases. CDR1 SGHAT and CDR2 FQNNGV come from the germline V gene. The CDR3 contains 15 residues. J lost 1 base, V lost 2 bases, and 5 bases had no gene match. The CDR3 loop is CASSLLGGGSYEQYF. The CDR3 nucleotides are TGTGCCAGCAGCTTACTGGGCGGGGGTTCCTACGAGCAGTACTTC.

This chain's CDR3 is CASSPGSGTSGIIGGFF. In DNA, the CDR3 is TGTGCCAGCAGCCCTGGGTCCGGGACTAGCGGGATTATAGGGGGGTTCTTC. The genes are TRBV5-4 and TRBJ2-1; the match to TRBD2 covers 13 bases. V dropped 4 bases and J dropped 15; count of bases not matched to a gene: 19. The germline CDR1 and CDR2 sequences are SGHNT and YYREEE (reference sequence). This CDR3 is built from 17 residues.

The chain recombines TRBV7-2 with TRBJ2-7; 13 bases map to TRBD2. Per germline, CDR1 SGHTA and CDR2 FQGNSA. The V segment lost 5 bases and the J segment 5 bases; nucleotides outside the gene matches: 15. This CDR3 comprises 18 residues. The CDR3 loop is CASSAGTSGARRGDEQYF. For the CDR3, the DNA is TGTGCCAGCAGCGCCGGGACTAGCGGGGCCCGGCGCGGTGACGAGCAGTACTTC.

The V call is TRBV21-1, the J call TRBJ1-5; the D call of TRBD1 is as the table states it, not checked on the DNA. TRBV21-1 is classified as a pseudogene. The CDR3 sequence is 13 residues long. The CDR3 DNA is TGTGCCAGCGGCCAGGGGTATAATCAGCCCCAGCATTTT. This sequence encodes CASGQGYNQPQHF.

The V and J genes are TRBV7-3 and TRBJ2-1; TRBD1 matches 11 bases. Germline trimming cut 4 bases from V and 6 bases from J; bases unmatched to any gene: 5. CDR1 and CDR2 from the germline V gene are SGHTA and FQGTGA. CDR3 length: 15 amino acids. CDR3 amino acids: CASSSGTGGFNEQFF. The CDR3 nucleotides read TGTGCCAGCAGCTCCGGGACAGGGGGTTTCAATGAGCAGTTCTTC.

The chain is built from TRBV5-1 and TRBJ2-3, with a tentative D call TRBD2 (7 bases). The V end lost 1 base, the J end lost 4 bases, and 16 bases lay between the germline ends. The CDR3 contains 16 residues. The germline gives CDR1 SGHRS, CDR2 YFSETQ. The CDR3 bases are TGCGCCAGCAGCTTGCCGGCGGGGGCCGGGGCAGATACGCAGTATTTT. Residues: CASSLPAGAGADTQYF. The full variable domain, in which reference TRBV5-1 and TRBJ2-3 provide the parts outside the CDR3, is KAGVTQTPRYLIKTRGQQVTLSCSPISGHRSVSWYQQTPGQGLQFLFEYFSETQRNKGNFPGRFSGRQFSNSRSEMNVSTLELGDSALYLCASSLPAGAGADTQYFGPGTRLTVL.

The chain uses TRBV4-1 and TRBJ1-1, with D unclear. From germline, CDR1 is MGHRA and CDR2 YSYEKL. CDR3 size: 15 residues. Trimming removed 1 base from V and 0 bases from J, with 9 bases in between. The DNA of the CDR3 is TGCGCCAGCAGCCAAGGGGAGGCCCTGAACACTGAAGCTTTCTTT. Its protein product is CASSQGEALNTEAFF.

The chain employs TRBV7-4 and TRBJ2-3, with 8 nucleotides matching TRBD2. The CDR3 is 16 residues long. After removal of 6 bases from V and 2 bases from J, the junction contained 10 bases not matched to a gene. Germline V gene sequence: CDR1 SGHVT, CDR2 SQSDAQ. CDR3 in amino acids: CASSQGSGANTDTQYF. CDR3 DNA sequence: TGTGCCAGCAGTCAAGGTAGCGGGGCTAACACAGATACGCAGTATTTT.

The sample holds one count of this clone. This chain uses TRBV5-5 with TRBJ2-5, with a weak D call TRBD1 (6 bases). The V and J ends lost 4 bases and 1 base respectively, with 14 bases between them. Germline CDR1 reads SGHKS; CDR2 reads YYEKEE (reference sequence). The CDR3 is made up of 15 amino acids. CDR3 region: CASSLYRESQETQYF. The CDR3 DNA follows: TGTGCCAGCAGCCTATACAGGGAGAGCCAAGAGACCCAGTACTTC.

This clone was observed a single time. V and J are TRBV7-9 and TRBJ2-1; 7 bases are shared with TRBD1. CDR3 length equals 15 residues. J lost 7 bases, V lost 3 bases, and 9 bases had no gene match. CDR1 SEHNR and CDR2 FQNEAQ come from the germline V gene (reference sequence). The CDR3 sequence: CASSFSDRSWNEQFF. The CDR3 region has the DNA TGTGCCAGCAGCTTCTCGGACAGGAGCTGGAATGAGCAGTTCTTC.

This sequence joins TRBV18 and TRBJ1-3; 9 bases fit TRBD1. CDR3 length equals 16 residues. V lost 6 bases, J lost 0 bases, and 6 bases stayed unmatched. Germline V lookup: CDR1 KGHSH, CDR2 LQKENI. The CDR3 here is CASSSRQGDSGNTIYF. CDR3 bases: TGTGCCAGCTCGTCCCGACAGGGGGACTCTGGAAACACCATATATTTT. Drawing the rest from reference TRBV18 and TRBJ1-3, the complete variable domain is NAGVMQNPRHLVRRRGQEARLRCSPMKGHSHVYWYRQLPEEGLKFMVYLQKENIIDESGMPKERFSAEFPKEGPSILRIQQVVRGDSAAYFCASSSRQGDSGNTIYFGEGSWLTVV.

This chain connects TRBV2 to TRBJ1-4; perhaps TRBD1 as D (5 bases). The CDR3 covers 15 residues. The V end was cut by 6 bases, the J end by 7 bases, with 18 bases between. Germline V gene lookup returns CDR1 SNHLY and CDR2 FYNNEI. The CDR3 sequence is CASREWGARGEKLFF. The CDR3 bases are TGTGCCAGCAGGGAGTGGGGTGCAAGGGGTGAAAAACTGTTTTTT.

J is TRBJ1-4 and V is TRBV7-8; possible D gene TRBD1, 6 bases. Between the trimmed V and J ends, which lost 5 bases and 7 bases, there was a span of 17 bases. The CDR3 runs 15 residues. Germline CDR1 reads SGHVS; CDR2 reads FQNEAQ. CDR3 amino acids: CASSPWTGGGEKLFF. CDR3 bases: TGTGCCAGCAGCCCCTGGACGGGGGGCGGTGAAAAACTGTTTTTT.